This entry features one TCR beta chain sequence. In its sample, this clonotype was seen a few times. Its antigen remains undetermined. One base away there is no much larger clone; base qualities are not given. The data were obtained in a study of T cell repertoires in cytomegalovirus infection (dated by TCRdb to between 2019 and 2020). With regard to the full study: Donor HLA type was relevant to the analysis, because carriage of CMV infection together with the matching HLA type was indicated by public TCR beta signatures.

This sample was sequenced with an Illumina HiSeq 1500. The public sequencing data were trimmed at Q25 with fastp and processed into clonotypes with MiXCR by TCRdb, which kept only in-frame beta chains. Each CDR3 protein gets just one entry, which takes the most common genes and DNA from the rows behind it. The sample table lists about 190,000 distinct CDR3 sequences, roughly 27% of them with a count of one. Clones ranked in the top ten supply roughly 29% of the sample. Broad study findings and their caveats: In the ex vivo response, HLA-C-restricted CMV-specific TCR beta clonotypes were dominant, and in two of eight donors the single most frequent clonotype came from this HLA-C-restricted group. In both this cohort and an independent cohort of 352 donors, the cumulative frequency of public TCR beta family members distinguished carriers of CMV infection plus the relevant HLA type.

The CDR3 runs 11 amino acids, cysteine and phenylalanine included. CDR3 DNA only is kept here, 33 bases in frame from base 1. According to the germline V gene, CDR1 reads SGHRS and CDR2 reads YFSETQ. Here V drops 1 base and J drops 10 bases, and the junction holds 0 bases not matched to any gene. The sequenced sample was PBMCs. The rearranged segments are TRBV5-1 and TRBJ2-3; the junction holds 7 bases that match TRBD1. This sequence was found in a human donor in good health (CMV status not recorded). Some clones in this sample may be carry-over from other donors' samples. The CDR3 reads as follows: CASSLRGPQYF. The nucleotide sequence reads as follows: TGCGCCAGCAGCTTGAGGGGGCCGCAGTATTTT.